The sequence of this TCR beta chain was determined in a study of vaccination effects on CD4 cells after COVID-19. The germline V gene encodes CDR1 SGHTA and CDR2 FQGNSA. V was pared by 5 bases and J by 5 bases, with 18 bases between. The CDR3 is made up of 16 amino acids. Study conclusions and caveats: Spike-reactive clones in convalescents after vaccination were chiefly newly vaccine-induced.

Only in-frame clones appear in the TCRdb table, and some are missing; sequencing was by immunoSEQ multiplex PCR. Among some 22,000 clones listed, 70% to 80% were seen once. Antigen-specific CD4+ T cell clonotypes were called by their expansion after viral peptide-pool culture in ViraFEST. Culture lasted under 13 days before CD4+ T cell isolation. Convalescent patients had PCR-confirmed SARS-CoV-2 infection between March and December 2020. PBMC cultures contained about 2 million cells per well, 7.5 to 10 IU/ml IL-2 and 10 ug/ml peptides. Half of the medium was exchanged for IL-2 medium on both days 3 and 7. In regard to this clone: As yet, its antigen is unknown.

The receptor's source is a human donor who had a prior SARS-CoV-2 infection. This chain connects TRBV7-2 to TRBJ1-4; D gene ambiguous. The sequencing here drew on CD4+ T cells from PBMCs cultured with SARS-CoV-2 spike peptides, taken before COVID-19 vaccination. The CDR3 region is CASSKLEWVANEKLFF. In nucleotides, the CDR3 is TGTGCCAGCAGCAAATTAGAGTGGGTCGCCAATGAAAAACTGTTTTTT. The full variable domain, its missing parts supplied by reference TRBV7-2 and TRBJ1-4, is GAGVSQSPSNKVTEKGKDVELRCDPISGHTALYWYRQSLGQGLEFLIYFQGNSAPDKSGLPSDRFSAERTGGSVSTLTIQRTQQEDSAVYLCASSKLEWVANEKLFFGSGTQLSVL.